The rows below give T cell receptor beta chains drawn from one sample of a study of T cells in Graves' hyperthyroidism and ophthalmopathy. Each CDR3 protein is one row after TCRdb ran MiXCR on the multiplex PCR reads. The sample yields 350,000 to 450,000 distinct CDR3 sequences, roughly 17% seen once. Input material: blood. These receptors all stem from a woman in her twenties or thirties with Graves' hyperthyroidism that later progressed to Graves' ophthalmopathy. CDR3s leave out the opening cysteine and the closing phenylalanine or tryptophan.

v_call	j_call	cdr3_aa
TRBV10-3	TRBJ2-7	AISLLSSGSRIYEQY
TRBV6-1	TRBJ2-7	ASSEGQGRGYEQY
TRBV28	TRBJ2-1	ASINPGRSPGNEQF
TRBV6-1	TRBJ2-2	ASSTGGSTGELF
TRBV10-3	TRBJ2-7	AISESGGGSGEQY
TRBV7-9	TRBJ1-2	ASSLLLGWGYT
TRBV7-9	TRBJ2-1	ASSLTGQGFFSNEQF
TRBV28	TRBJ1-2	ASSLAWEGYT
TRBV7-2	TRBJ2-4	ASGPRPGDIQY
TRBV2	TRBJ1-5	ASQAGTSNQPQH
TRBV27	TRBJ2-7	ASSSVFGLAVSSYEQY
TRBV7-2	TRBJ2-2	ASSVLWDRGDYTGELF
TRBV10-3	TRBJ2-3	AISDLRGGTDTQY
TRBV11-1	TRBJ2-1	ASSPEATTLYNEQF
TRBV7-9	TRBJ2-4	ASSLSVGNLAKNIQY
TRBV6-1	TRBJ2-7	ASSEDRGLGYEQY
TRBV12-3/TRBV12-4	TRBJ2-7	ASSGSSYEQY
TRBV18	TRBJ1-4	ASSQATNEKLF
TRBV27	-	ASRLGRSSYEQF
TRBV5-4	TRBJ2-1	ASSRAGTIDNEQF
TRBV28	TRBJ2-1	ASSLSQVIVGYDEQF
TRBV4-2	TRBJ2-3	ASSQAASTDTQY